The 25 T cell receptor beta chains presented below share a single source sample, sequenced in a study of T-cell memory formation after mild COVID-19 (dated by TCRdb to 2020 to 2022). Library preparation employed 5' RACE. Sequencing was performed on an Illumina NovaSeq 6000. The public sequencing data were trimmed at Q25 with fastp and processed into clonotypes with MiXCR by TCRdb, which kept only in-frame beta chains. Entries are consolidated by CDR3 protein sequence, retaining the most common genes and DNA. In this sample the table shows some 150,000 distinct CDR3 sequences, about 25% of which occur a single time. Roughly 25% of the sample is taken by the ten largest. Sequenced input: PBMCs or a T cell subset sorted from them (not recorded which). The receptors were sampled from an adult woman who had mild COVID-19 (a few samples of this study predate the infection). The sample titles of this study are shuffled in the database, so cell type and time point are left out; the donor was told from shared clones.

The V call is TRBV4-1, the J call TRBJ1-1; possible D gene TRBD1, 5 bases. This CDR3 comprises 15 residues. V dropped 1 base and J dropped 4 bases, with 13 bases sitting between them. Germline lookup yields CDR1 MGHRA and CDR2 YSYEKL. The CDR3 bases are TGCGCCAGCAGCCAAGTGCAGGGTCCGAGCACTGAAGCTTTCTTT. Protein sequence: CASSQVQGPSTEAFF.

V gene TRBV5-6 combines with J gene TRBJ1-5, with 7 bases aligning to TRBD1. Losses at the gene ends were 4 bases for V and 8 bases for J; bases not matched to a gene: 6. The CDR3 totals 13 residues. CDR1 and CDR2 (germline): SGHDT, YYEEEE. CDR3 bases: TGTGCCAGCAGCCTGACAGGGAGGGAGCCCCAGCATTTT. It specifies CASSLTGREPQHF.

The gene calls are TRBV12-5 and TRBJ2-7; weak D call: TRBD2 (5 bases). CDR1 LGHNT and CDR2 FRNRAP come from the germline V gene. V lost 0 bases, J lost 2 bases, and 11 bases lay in between. The CDR3 has 15 amino acids. CDR3 bases: TGTGCTAGTGGTTTGGTAGCGGTTGGACCCTACGAGCAGTACTTC. It yields the protein CASGLVAVGPYEQYF.

This clonotype turned up a few times. The V call is TRBV7-9, the J call TRBJ2-7; the D gene is possibly TRBD2 (5 bases). CDR3 length: 15 residues. Trimming removed 4 bases at V and 6 bases at J, with 19 bases between. Germline values: CDR1 SEHNR, CDR2 FQNEAQ (reference sequence). The CDR3 protein is CASSSTSPSGGEQYF. Written as DNA, the CDR3 is TGTGCCAGCAGCTCCACAAGCCCTTCTGGAGGCGAGCAGTACTTC.

The V and J genes are TRBV11-2 and TRBJ1-4; the match to TRBD1 covers 9 bases. V shed 0 bases and J 8 bases; nucleotides not matched to a gene: 4. This CDR3 region has 15 residues. Looked up from germline, CDR1 is SGHAT and CDR2 is FQNNGV. CDR3 in DNA: TGTGCCAGCAGCTTAGAAGGGACAGGGAGAGAAAAACTGTTTTTT. Its protein product is CASSLEGTGREKLFF.

This clonotype was seen only a few times. The chain joins TRBV19 to TRBJ2-1, with D tentatively TRBD2 (6 bases). Deletions cut 3 bases from V and 4 bases from J, with 22 bases between. The length of the CDR3 is 18 residues. Germline CDR1 is LNHDA and CDR2 is SQIVND (reference sequence). CDR3 coding DNA: TGTGCCAGTAGTATGTCAGCCTTCCGAAGAGGGAGGTACAATGAGCAGTTCTTC. Translating gives CASSMSAFRRGRYNEQFF.

The chain uses TRBV7-9 and TRBJ2-2; D is ambiguous. Trimming left V 8 bases short and J 0 bases short, with 13 bases between. This CDR3 region has 15 residues. The germline V gene has CDR1 SEHNR and CDR2 FQNEAQ (reference sequence). CDR3 region: CASPITVSNTGELFF. As DNA, the CDR3 is TGTGCCAGCCCGATTACAGTGTCGAACACCGGGGAGCTGTTTTTT.

This clonotype was detected only a few times. The CDR3 region is CASSGGTGGTYEQYF. The CDR3 nucleotides are TGCGCCAGCAGCGGCGGGACAGGGGGTACCTACGAGCAGTACTTC. The gene calls are TRBV5-1 and TRBJ2-7; 11 bases fit TRBD1. J was trimmed by 2 bases and V by 4 bases; bases with no gene match: 5. CDR1 and CDR2 (germline): SGHRS, YFSETQ. There are 15 residues in the CDR3.

This clonotype was seen a handful of times. The chain uses TRBV27 and TRBJ1-5; 7 nucleotides line up with TRBD1. The ends lost 8 bases at V and 4 bases at J; junction bases unmatched: 11. The CDR3 is made up of 15 amino acids. CDR1 is MNHEY, CDR2 SMNVEV, per germline (reference sequence). CDR3 amino acids: CASAPLTGPNQPQHF. For the CDR3, the DNA is TGTGCCAGCGCTCCCTTGACAGGGCCTAATCAGCCCCAGCATTTT.

In its sample, this clonotype was seen many times. The rearrangement uses TRBV11-1 and TRBJ2-7; 7 bases align to TRBD1. CDR1 is SGHAT and CDR2 is FQDESV in the germline V gene (reference sequence). CDR3 length: 15 residues. V lost 5 bases to trimming and J lost 0 bases; unmatched junction nucleotides: 7. The CDR3 sequence: CASSQEWDSSYEQYF. The DNA of the CDR3 is TGTGCCAGCAGCCAGGAGTGGGACAGCTCCTACGAGCAGTACTTC. The variable domain in full, with the rest retrieved from reference TRBV11-1 and TRBJ2-7, is EAEVAQSPRYKITEKSQAVAFWCDPISGHATLYWYRQILGQGPELLVQFQDESVVDDSQLPKDRFSAERLKGVDSTLKIQPAELGDSAMYLCASSQEWDSSYEQYFGPGTRLTVT.

V usage is TRBV30 and J usage is TRBJ2-3; D possibly corresponds to TRBD2 (5 bases). Germline CDR1 is GTSNPN and CDR2 is SVGIG (reference sequence). The CDR3 totals 14 residues. V dropped 5 bases and J dropped 4 bases, with 16 bases sitting between them. The DNA of the CDR3 is TGTGCCTGGGCTAGCCAAATCGGGCCAGATACGCAGTATTTT. Its protein product is CAWASQIGPDTQYF. The full variable domain, rest sourced from reference TRBV30 and TRBJ2-3, is SQTIHQWPATLVQPVGSPLSLECTVEGTSNPNLYWYRQAAGRGLQLLFYSVGIGQISSEVPQNLSASRPQDRQFILSSKKLLLSDSGFYLCAWASQIGPDTQYFGPGTRLTVL.

The rearrangement uses TRBV6-5 and TRBJ1-1; D might be TRBD1 (6 bases). Trimming took off 6 bases at V and 2 bases at J, with 13 bases between the two ends. Germline V lookup: CDR1 MNHEY, CDR2 SVGAGI. CDR3 length: 14 amino acids. CDR3 DNA: TGTGCCAGCAGCCCAGGACAGCTAAACACTGAAGCTTTCTTT. Translated: CASSPGQLNTEAFF.

J is TRBJ1-5 and V is TRBV6-5; 9 nucleotides line up with TRBD1. CDR1 MNHEY and CDR2 SVGAGI come from the germline V gene. The CDR3 is 19 amino acids. With V trimmed by 2 bases and J by 5 bases, 16 bases remained unmatched. As DNA, the CDR3 is TGTGCCAGCAGTTACCTGCCACGATACGGGACAGGGATGGATCAGCCCCAGCATTTT. Translated: CASSYLPRYGTGMDQPQHF.

The genes are TRBV7-8 and TRBJ2-1; 7 positions match TRBD2. The junction had 11 bases not matched to a gene; V was cut back by 6 bases and J by 6 bases. The CDR3 totals 15 residues. The germline V gene encodes CDR1 SGHVS and CDR2 FQNEAQ. CDR3 nucleotides: TGTGCCAGCAGAAGAGGGGAGGGCCGGGTCAATGAGCAGTTCTTC. Protein sequence: CASRRGEGRVNEQFF.

Only a few counts were recorded for this clonotype. The CDR3 DNA reads as TGTGCCAGCAGCCAATCCGGGACCTCTCCTAATGAGCAGTTCTTC. It codes for CASSQSGTSPNEQFF. The rearrangement links TRBV3-1 to TRBJ2-1, with D perhaps being TRBD1 or TRBD2 (5 bases each). V was trimmed by 2 bases and J by 7 bases, leaving 15 bases between them. Germline V lookup: CDR1 LGHDT, CDR2 YNNKEL (reference sequence). This CDR3 is built from 15 residues.

This clonotype was picked up many times. The genes are TRBV20-1 and TRBJ2-1, with 9 bases lining up with TRBD2. Germline values: CDR1 DFQATT, CDR2 SNEGSKA (reference sequence). The CDR3 extends over 13 amino acids. With 7 bases clipped from V and 6 bases from J, the junction kept 7 bases outside the gene matches. The CDR3 sequence is CSGSSGETNEQFF. As DNA, the CDR3 is TGCAGTGGGTCTAGCGGGGAAACCAATGAGCAGTTCTTC.

The table lists this clonotype with a few counts. Sequence at one end of the junction differs from germline and may be a read error. V usage is TRBV12-3 or TRBV12-4 and J usage is TRBJ2-7, with D perhaps TRBD1 (6 bases). CDR3 length equals 13 residues. The CDR3 nucleotides read TGTGCCAGCACCGACAGGCCCTCCGACGAGCAGTACTTC. Translating gives CASTDRPSDEQYF.

This clonotype was observed a single time. The chain is built from TRBV7-6 and TRBJ1-1; 12 nucleotides agree with TRBD1. The germline CDR1 and CDR2 sequences are SGHVS and FNYEAQ. This CDR3 spans 17 amino acids. Trimming took 1 base from V and 5 from J; bases not matched to a gene: 8. DNA for the CDR3: TGTGCCAGCAGCTTAGTCCCGGGACAGGGGGCGAGAACTGAAGCTTTCTTT. Translation: CASSLVPGQGARTEAFF.

This clonotype has more than one count but fewer than ten. The chain carries TRBV7-2 and TRBJ2-1; D is undetermined. The CDR3 sequence is 15 residues long. The germline CDR1 and CDR2 sequences are SGHTA and FQGNSA. V was trimmed by 3 bases and J by 7 bases, leaving 16 bases between them. The CDR3 DNA reads as TGTGCCAGCAGCTTTGGGAACATTAGGCCAAATGAGCAGTTCTTC. Amino acids: CASSFGNIRPNEQFF.

There are a few counts of this clonotype. This chain joins TRBV20-1 and TRBJ2-7, with D unresolved. Trimming took 1 base from V and 0 from J, leaving 7 bases between them. Germline V CDR1 and CDR2: DFQATT, SNEGSKA (reference sequence). The CDR3 runs 13 residues. In DNA, the CDR3 is TGCAGTGCTAGAGGGGCCCGCTCCTACGAGCAGTACTTC. Its protein is CSARGARSYEQYF.

The chain recombines TRBV5-1 with TRBJ2-1; unclear D gene. Germline assignment: CDR1 SGHRS and CDR2 YFSETQ. The CDR3 has 13 residues. V was cut by 0 bases and J by 7 bases, with 8 bases left in between. CDR3 in amino acids: CASSLVVGNEQFF. The CDR3 DNA follows: TGCGCCAGCAGCTTGGTAGTCGGGAATGAGCAGTTCTTC.

This clonotype was picked up a small number of times. The rearrangement links TRBV12-3 or TRBV12-4 to TRBJ2-2; D is unresolved. This CDR3 is 15 amino acids long. V was clipped by 2 bases and J by 1 base, with 8 bases between them. CDR3 loop: CASSLRSLNTGELFF. The CDR3 DNA reads TGTGCCAGCAGTTTAAGGTCCTTGAACACCGGGGAGCTGTTTTTT.

This chain uses TRBV6-2 or TRBV6-3 with TRBJ2-1; 13 positions match TRBD2. The CDR3 is made up of 16 amino acids. Germline V gene data show CDR1 as MNHEY and CDR2 as SVGEGT. With 6 bases clipped from V and 8 bases from J, the junction kept 10 bases outside the gene matches. The CDR3 is CASRPLLAGGPHEQFF. The CDR3 DNA is TGTGCCAGCAGACCCTTACTAGCGGGAGGGCCCCATGAGCAGTTCTTC.

The chain has TRBV6-5 and TRBJ2-6, with TRBD2 as a possible D gene (6 bases). Germline CDR1 reads MNHEY; CDR2 reads SVGAGI. V lost 0 bases to trimming and J lost 0 bases, with 6 bases between them. The CDR3 totals 16 residues. The CDR3 sequence is CASSYSGGSGANVLTF. DNA for the CDR3: TGTGCCAGCAGTTACTCGGGGGGCTCTGGGGCCAACGTCCTGACTTTC.

This clonotype was seen a few times. The V gene is TRBV6-2 or TRBV6-3, the J gene TRBJ2-3; possibly TRBD2 for D (6 bases). The CDR3 spans 16 residues. Per the germline V gene, CDR1 is MNHEY and CDR2 is SVGEGT. V lost 2 bases and J 3 bases, leaving 15 bases between the germline ends. The CDR3 DNA reads as TGTGCCAGCAGTTACCCGCGGGGCACGGGAACAGATACGCAGTATTTT. It is translated as CASSYPRGTGTDTQYF.